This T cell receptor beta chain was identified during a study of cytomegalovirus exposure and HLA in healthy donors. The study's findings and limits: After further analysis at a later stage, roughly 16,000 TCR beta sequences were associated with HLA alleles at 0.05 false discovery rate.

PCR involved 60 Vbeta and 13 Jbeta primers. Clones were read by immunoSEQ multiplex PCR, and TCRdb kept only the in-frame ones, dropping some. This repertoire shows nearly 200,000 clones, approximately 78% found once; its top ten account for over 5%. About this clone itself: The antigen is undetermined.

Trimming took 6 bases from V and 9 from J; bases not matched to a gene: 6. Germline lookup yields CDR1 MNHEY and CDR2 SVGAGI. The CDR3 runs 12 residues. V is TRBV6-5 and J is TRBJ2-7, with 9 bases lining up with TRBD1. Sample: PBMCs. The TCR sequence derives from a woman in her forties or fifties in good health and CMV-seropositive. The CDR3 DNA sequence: TGTGCCAGCAGGACAGGGGGGGCTCGGCAGTACTTC. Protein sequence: CASRTGGARQYF.